These T cell receptor beta chains were read from a single sample in a study of cytomegalovirus exposure and HLA in healthy donors. Using immunoSEQ multiplex PCR, the repertoire was profiled, and TCRdb retains in-frame clones only, with some absent. The data contain around 190,000 clones, about 82% of them singletons. The specimen sequenced was PBMCs. The receptors here all came from a woman younger than 30 in good health and CMV-seronegative. CDR3s include the opening cysteine and the closing phenylalanine or tryptophan. Fields, in order: clone size, D gene, V gene, J gene, CDR3 protein, CDR3 DNA. A D gene is named only where the DNA matches it firmly. Size tells how often a clone was seen (once, few, many) or the class of an expanded clone, and some rows leave it out.

abundance: NA
d_gene: NA
v_gene: TRBV6-5
j_gene: TRBJ1-1
CDR3aa: CASRLGGPTEAFF
CDR3nt: TGTGCCAGCAGGTTGGGAGGGCCCACTGAAGCTTTCTTT

abundance: NA
d_gene: NA
v_gene: TRBV14
j_gene: TRBJ2-7
CDR3aa: CASSSNHEDSNYEQYF
CDR3nt: TGTGCCAGCAGCTCCAATCACGAGGACAGTAACTACGAGCAGTACTTC

abundance: NA
d_gene: TRBD1
v_gene: TRBV19
j_gene: TRBJ2-7
CDR3aa: CASRTTGGEQYF
CDR3nt: TGTGCCAGTAGGACGACAGGGGGCGAGCAGTACTTC

abundance: NA
d_gene: TRBD1
v_gene: TRBV18
j_gene: TRBJ1-5
CDR3aa: CASSLTGTANSNQPQHF
CDR3nt: TGTGCCAGCTCACTTACCGGGACAGCTAATAGCAATCAGCCCCAGCATTTT

abundance: NA
d_gene: TRBD2
v_gene: TRBV6-5
j_gene: TRBJ2-1
CDR3aa: CASSGTSRANEQFF
CDR3nt: TGTGCCAGCAGTGGGACTAGCCGAGCTAATGAGCAGTTCTTC

abundance: NA
d_gene: NA
v_gene: TRBV29-1
j_gene: TRBJ1-2
CDR3aa: CSVTRLGVKRGGYTF
CDR3nt: TGCAGCGTTACACGCTTAGGGGTTAAAAGGGGAGGCTACACCTTC

abundance: NA
d_gene: NA
v_gene: TRBV4-2
j_gene: TRBJ2-1
CDR3aa: CASSQGAELYNEQFF
CDR3nt: TGTGCCAGCAGCCAAGGGGCAGAGCTCTACAATGAGCAGTTCTTC

abundance: once
d_gene: NA
v_gene: TRBV19
j_gene: TRBJ1-5
CDR3aa: CASSAGVKPQHF
CDR3nt: TGTGCCAGTAGCGCAGGGGTGAAGCCCCAGCATTTT

abundance: NA
d_gene: TRBD2
v_gene: TRBV27
j_gene: TRBJ2-7
CDR3aa: CASSWGGYEQYF
CDR3nt: TGTGCCAGCAGCTGGGGGGGCTACGAGCAGTACTTC

abundance: NA
d_gene: NA
v_gene: TRBV18
j_gene: TRBJ1-1
CDR3aa: CASSPVRMNTEAFF
CDR3nt: TGTGCCAGCTCACCAGTCAGGATGAACACTGAAGCTTTCTTT

abundance: NA
d_gene: NA
v_gene: TRBV6-1
j_gene: TRBJ1-4
CDR3aa: CASSWATNEKLFF
CDR3nt: TGTGCCAGCAGCTGGGCCACTAATGAAAAACTGTTTTTT

abundance: NA
d_gene: NA
v_gene: TRBV6-5
j_gene: TRBJ1-2
CDR3aa: CASSYVGETNYGYTF
CDR3nt: TGTGCCAGCAGTTACGTTGGGGAGACTAACTATGGCTACACCTTC

abundance: NA
d_gene: TRBD1
v_gene: TRBV10-1
j_gene: TRBJ2-2
CDR3aa: CASREDRGGTGELFF
CDR3nt: TGCGCCAGCAGGGAGGACAGGGGCGGAACCGGGGAGCTGTTTTTT

abundance: NA
d_gene: NA
v_gene: TRBV2
j_gene: TRBJ2-5
CDR3aa: CASSELAGFQETQYF
CDR3nt: TGTGCCAGCAGTGAATTGGCGGGCTTTCAAGAGACCCAGTACTTC

abundance: NA
d_gene: NA
v_gene: TRBV7-3
j_gene: TRBJ1-6
CDR3aa: CASSPQATVSPLHF
CDR3nt: TGTGCCAGCAGCCCCCAGGCCACCGTTTCACCCCTCCACTTT

abundance: once
d_gene: TRBD1
v_gene: TRBV19
j_gene: TRBJ1-4
CDR3aa: CASSSTDRYSEKLFF
CDR3nt: TGTGCCAGTAGTTCAACGGACAGGTATTCCGAAAAACTGTTTTTT

abundance: NA
d_gene: NA
v_gene: TRBV6-6
j_gene: TRBJ1-4
CDR3aa: CASRTGWGEKLFF
CDR3nt: TGTGCCAGCAGGACAGGTTGGGGTGAAAAACTGTTTTTT

abundance: NA
d_gene: TRBD1
v_gene: TRBV7-2
j_gene: TRBJ2-2
CDR3aa: CASSLATGTGELFF
CDR3nt: TGTGCCAGCAGCTTAGCGACAGGGACCGGGGAGCTGTTTTTT

abundance: NA
d_gene: NA
v_gene: TRBV13
j_gene: TRBJ2-3
CDR3aa: CASSFGAPPTDTQYF
CDR3nt: TGTGCCAGCAGCTTTGGGGCTCCTCCCACAGATACGCAGTATTTT

abundance: once
d_gene: NA
v_gene: TRBV14
j_gene: TRBJ2-7
CDR3aa: CASSQVGLVGIQGYEQYF
CDR3nt: TGTGCCAGCAGCCAAGTTGGCCTCGTGGGAATACAGGGTTACGAGCAGTACTTC

abundance: NA
d_gene: TRBD1
v_gene: TRBV13
j_gene: TRBJ2-1
CDR3aa: CASRSQGASSGQFF
CDR3nt: TGTGCCAGCCGGTCACAGGGGGCGTCTTCCGGGCAGTTCTTC

abundance: NA
d_gene: NA
v_gene: TRBV10-2
j_gene: TRBJ1-6
CDR3aa: CASSEPLVGSRDSPLHF
CDR3nt: TGCGCCAGCAGTGAGCCCCTGGTAGGGAGTAGGGATTCACCCCTCCACTTT

abundance: once
d_gene: TRBD1
v_gene: TRBV30
j_gene: TRBJ1-3
CDR3aa: CAGGRGPGNTIYF
CDR3nt: TGTGCCGGAGGCAGGGGGCCTGGAAACACCATATATTTT

abundance: NA
d_gene: NA
v_gene: TRBV30
j_gene: TRBJ1-1
CDR3aa: CAWSVTVTGYTEAFF
CDR3nt: TGTGCCTGGAGTGTTACTGTCACCGGGTACACTGAAGCTTTCTTT

abundance: NA
d_gene: NA
v_gene: TRBV12-5
j_gene: TRBJ1-6
CDR3aa: CASGPGQPSAPLHF
CDR3nt: TGTGCTAGTGGCCCCGGACAGCCCTCAGCTCCCCTCCACTTT

abundance: NA
d_gene: TRBD1
v_gene: TRBV4-2
j_gene: TRBJ1-5
CDR3aa: CASSQRTGGFQPQHF
CDR3nt: TGTGCCAGCAGCCAAAGGACAGGGGGCTTCCAGCCCCAGCATTTT

abundance: NA
d_gene: TRBD2
v_gene: TRBV5-6
j_gene: TRBJ2-1
CDR3aa: CASSPGGPINEQFF
CDR3nt: TGTGCCAGCAGCCCGGGGGGGCCAATCAATGAGCAGTTCTTC

abundance: NA
d_gene: TRBD1
v_gene: TRBV27
j_gene: TRBJ2-7
CDR3aa: CASGQAGEQYF
CDR3nt: TGTGCCAGTGGACAGGCGGGCGAGCAGTACTTC

abundance: NA
d_gene: NA
v_gene: TRBV5-1
j_gene: TRBJ2-5
CDR3aa: CASSSVNSGQETQYF
CDR3nt: TGCGCCAGCAGCTCTGTGAATAGCGGACAAGAGACCCAGTACTTC

abundance: NA
d_gene: NA
v_gene: TRBV4-1
j_gene: TRBJ2-7
CDR3aa: CASSPRAAPYEQYF
CDR3nt: TGCGCCAGCAGCCCCAGAGCGGCCCCGTACGAGCAGTACTTC

abundance: NA
d_gene: TRBD1
v_gene: TRBV15
j_gene: TRBJ2-7
CDR3aa: CATSRGIDRGEQYF
CDR3nt: TGTGCCACCAGCAGAGGAATCGACAGGGGCGAGCAGTACTTC

abundance: NA
d_gene: NA
v_gene: TRBV7-3
j_gene: TRBJ2-3
CDR3aa: CASRPFGGEVGTDTQYF
CDR3nt: TGTGCCAGCAGGCCATTCGGAGGGGAGGTGGGCACAGATACGCAGTATTTT

abundance: NA
d_gene: TRBD2
v_gene: TRBV5-1
j_gene: TRBJ2-5
CDR3aa: CASSATSGSGETQYF
CDR3nt: TGCGCCAGCAGCGCGACTAGCGGGAGTGGGGAGACCCAGTACTTC

abundance: NA
d_gene: TRBD1
v_gene: TRBV6-6
j_gene: TRBJ2-3
CDR3aa: CASSYRGQADTQYF
CDR3nt: TGTGCCAGCAGTTACAGGGGGCAGGCAGATACGCAGTATTTT

abundance: NA
d_gene: TRBD2
v_gene: TRBV27
j_gene: TRBJ2-3
CDR3aa: CASSSILAWSTDTQYF
CDR3nt: TGTGCCAGCAGTTCGATACTAGCGTGGAGCACAGATACGCAGTATTTT

abundance: NA
d_gene: TRBD2
v_gene: TRBV29-1
j_gene: TRBJ2-7
CDR3aa: CSVESGGGPYEQYF
CDR3nt: TGCAGCGTTGAGTCGGGCGGGGGTCCCTACGAGCAGTACTTC

abundance: few
d_gene: TRBD2
v_gene: TRBV19
j_gene: TRBJ2-1
CDR3aa: CASLAGGLLNEQFF
CDR3nt: TGTGCCAGTTTGGCGGGAGGCCTCCTGAATGAGCAGTTCTTC

abundance: NA
d_gene: TRBD2
v_gene: TRBV5-1
j_gene: TRBJ2-5
CDR3aa: CASSTGTSGGQETQYF
CDR3nt: TGCGCCAGCAGCACGGGGACTAGCGGGGGACAAGAGACCCAGTACTTC

abundance: NA
d_gene: NA
v_gene: TRBV30
j_gene: TRBJ1-4
CDR3aa: CAWTGSGVKLFF
CDR3nt: TGTGCCTGGACCGGGTCAGGGGTAAAACTGTTTTTT

abundance: NA
d_gene: NA
v_gene: TRBV5-1
j_gene: TRBJ1-1
CDR3aa: CASSQSNSEAFF
CDR3nt: TGCGCCAGCAGCCAAAGTAACTCTGAAGCTTTCTTT

abundance: NA
d_gene: NA
v_gene: TRBV7-9
j_gene: TRBJ2-7
CDR3aa: CASSPITSLRNEQYF
CDR3nt: TGTGCCAGCAGCCCTATTACTAGCCTGAGAAACGAGCAGTACTTC

abundance: NA
d_gene: TRBD2
v_gene: TRBV14
j_gene: TRBJ2-1
CDR3aa: CASSQDAGLASYNEQFF
CDR3nt: TGTGCCAGCAGCCAAGATGCGGGACTAGCCTCCTACAATGAGCAGTTCTTC

abundance: NA
d_gene: TRBD1
v_gene: TRBV5-6
j_gene: TRBJ2-6
CDR3aa: CASSLLQGAIGANVLTF
CDR3nt: TGTGCCAGCAGCTTGTTACAGGGGGCGATTGGGGCCAACGTCCTGACTTTC

abundance: NA
d_gene: NA
v_gene: TRBV19
j_gene: TRBJ2-7
CDR3aa: CASSPAGYAYEQYF
CDR3nt: TGTGCCAGTAGTCCAGCGGGCTACGCCTACGAGCAGTACTTC

abundance: NA
d_gene: TRBD1
v_gene: TRBV7-9
j_gene: TRBJ1-2
CDR3aa: CASSLAAGTANYGYTF
CDR3nt: TGTGCCAGCAGCTTAGCAGCTGGGACAGCAAACTATGGCTACACCTTC

abundance: NA
d_gene: TRBD1
v_gene: TRBV10-3
j_gene: TRBJ1-3
CDR3aa: CAISELATGVGNTIYF
CDR3nt: TGTGCCATCAGTGAGTTAGCGACAGGGGTGGGAAACACCATATATTTT

abundance: NA
d_gene: NA
v_gene: TRBV29-1
j_gene: TRBJ1-2
CDR3aa: CSVETGNDYGYTF
CDR3nt: TGCAGCGTTGAAACAGGGAACGACTATGGCTACACCTTC

abundance: NA
d_gene: NA
v_gene: TRBV10-1
j_gene: TRBJ2-1
CDR3aa: CASSLGDNYNEQFF
CDR3nt: TGCGCCAGCAGCTTAGGGGACAACTACAATGAGCAGTTCTTC

abundance: NA
d_gene: NA
v_gene: TRBV30
j_gene: TRBJ1-1
CDR3aa: CAWSSGDYTEAFF
CDR3nt: TGTGCCTGGAGCTCGGGGGACTACACTGAAGCTTTCTTT

abundance: NA
d_gene: TRBD2
v_gene: TRBV7-6
j_gene: TRBJ2-1
CDR3aa: CASSPQTSASYNEQFF
CDR3nt: TGTGCCAGCAGCCCCCAGACTAGCGCATCCTACAATGAGCAGTTCTTC

abundance: NA
d_gene: TRBD1
v_gene: TRBV7-6
j_gene: TRBJ1-3
CDR3aa: CASSLGTPTGTGNTIYF
CDR3nt: TGTGCCAGCAGCTTAGGTACCCCGACAGGGACTGGAAACACCATATATTTT

abundance: once
d_gene: NA
v_gene: TRBV5-1
j_gene: TRBJ1-1
CDR3aa: CASSWGHMNTEAFF
CDR3nt: TGCGCCAGCAGCTGGGGACATATGAACACTGAAGCTTTCTTT

abundance: NA
d_gene: NA
v_gene: TRBV6-4
j_gene: TRBJ2-6
CDR3aa: CASSRTGFSGANVLTF
CDR3nt: TGTGCCAGCAGCCGGACGGGATTCTCTGGGGCCAACGTCCTGACTTTC

abundance: few
d_gene: NA
v_gene: TRBV7-2
j_gene: TRBJ1-3
CDR3aa: CASKPSAGSGNTIYF
CDR3nt: TGTGCCAGTAAACCCAGTGCGGGGTCTGGAAACACCATATATTTT

abundance: NA
d_gene: NA
v_gene: TRBV30
j_gene: TRBJ1-5
CDR3aa: CAWSPQGNQPQHF
CDR3nt: TGTGCCTGGAGTCCCCAGGGTAATCAGCCCCAGCATTTT

abundance: NA
d_gene: TRBD1
v_gene: TRBV19
j_gene: TRBJ1-3
CDR3aa: CASNPGQAFSGNTIYF
CDR3nt: TGTGCCAGTAATCCGGGACAGGCCTTCTCTGGAAACACCATATATTTT

abundance: NA
d_gene: TRBD2
v_gene: TRBV19
j_gene: TRBJ2-1
CDR3aa: CASSIVLAGVSYENEQFF
CDR3nt: TGTGCCAGTAGTATCGTACTAGCGGGAGTGTCTTATGAGAATGAGCAGTTCTTC

abundance: NA
d_gene: TRBD2
v_gene: TRBV7-2
j_gene: TRBJ2-5
CDR3aa: CASSPLAGSQETQYF
CDR3nt: TGTGCCAGCAGCCCCTTAGCGGGAAGTCAAGAGACCCAGTACTTC

abundance: NA
d_gene: NA
v_gene: TRBV5-6
j_gene: TRBJ1-2
CDR3aa: CASSRGVNYGYTF
CDR3nt: TGTGCCAGCAGCCGGGGGGTTAACTATGGCTACACCTTC